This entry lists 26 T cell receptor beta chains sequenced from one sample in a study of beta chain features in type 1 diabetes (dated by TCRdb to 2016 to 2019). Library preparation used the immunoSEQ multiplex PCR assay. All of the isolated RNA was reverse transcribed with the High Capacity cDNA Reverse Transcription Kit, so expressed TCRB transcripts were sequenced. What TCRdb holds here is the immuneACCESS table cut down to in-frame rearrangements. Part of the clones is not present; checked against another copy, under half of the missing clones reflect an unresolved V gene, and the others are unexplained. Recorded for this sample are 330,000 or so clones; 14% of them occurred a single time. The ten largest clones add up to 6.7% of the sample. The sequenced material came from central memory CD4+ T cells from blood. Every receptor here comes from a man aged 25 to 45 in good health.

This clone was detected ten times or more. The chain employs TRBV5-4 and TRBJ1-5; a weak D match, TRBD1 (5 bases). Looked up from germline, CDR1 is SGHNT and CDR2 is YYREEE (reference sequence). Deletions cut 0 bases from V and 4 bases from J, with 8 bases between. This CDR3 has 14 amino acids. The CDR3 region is CASSLAGQNQPQHF. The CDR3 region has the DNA TGTGCCAGCAGCTTGGCGGGGCAGAATCAGCCCCAGCATTTT.

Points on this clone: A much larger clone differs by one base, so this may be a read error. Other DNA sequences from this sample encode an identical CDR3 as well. The DNA for the CDR3 is TGTGCCAGCAGCTTGGGGGCAGGCACTGAAGCTTTCTTT. Its translation: CASSLGAGTEAFF. This rearrangement joins TRBV7-9 to TRBJ1-1; D might be TRBD1 (6 bases). With 3 bases removed from V and 4 bases from J, the gap between germline ends came to 9 bases. The CDR3 is 13 residues long. In germline, CDR1 is SEHNR, CDR2 FQNEAQ (reference sequence).

The CDR3 loop is CASSVEPPTLHF. The DNA for the CDR3 is TGTGCCAGCAGCGTGGAGCCGCCGACCCTCCACTTT. This sequence joins TRBV7-2 and TRBJ1-6; D is unresolved. Germline values: CDR1 SGHTA, CDR2 FQGNSA. V lost 5 bases to trimming and J lost 14 bases, with 13 bases between them. This CDR3 is 12 amino acids long.

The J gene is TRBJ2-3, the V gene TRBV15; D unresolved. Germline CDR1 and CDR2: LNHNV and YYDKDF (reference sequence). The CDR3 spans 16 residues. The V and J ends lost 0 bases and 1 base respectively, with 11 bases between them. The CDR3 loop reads CATSRDRPAGTDTQYF. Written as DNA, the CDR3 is TGTGCCACCAGCAGAGACCGCCCCGCCGGCACAGATACGCAGTATTTT.

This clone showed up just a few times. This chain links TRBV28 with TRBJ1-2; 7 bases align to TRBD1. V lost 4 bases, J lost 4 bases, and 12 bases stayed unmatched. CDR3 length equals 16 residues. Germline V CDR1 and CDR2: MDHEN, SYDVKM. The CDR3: CASSSNSGGTPYGYTF. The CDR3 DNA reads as TGTGCCAGCAGTTCTAATTCAGGGGGGACTCCCTATGGCTACACCTTC.

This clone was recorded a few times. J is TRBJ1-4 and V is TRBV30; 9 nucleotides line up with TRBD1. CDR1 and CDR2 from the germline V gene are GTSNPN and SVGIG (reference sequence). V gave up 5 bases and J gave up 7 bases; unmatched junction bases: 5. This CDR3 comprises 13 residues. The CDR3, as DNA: TGTGCCTGGTCACAGGGGGCTGCTGAAAAACTGTTTTTT. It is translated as CAWSQGAAEKLFF.

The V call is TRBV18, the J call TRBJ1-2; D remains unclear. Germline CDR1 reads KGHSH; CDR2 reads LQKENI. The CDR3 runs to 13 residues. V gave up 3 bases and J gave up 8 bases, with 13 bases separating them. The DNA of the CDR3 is TGTGCCAGCTCACCGGAGGTGGGGAGCGGCTACACCTTC. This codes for CASSPEVGSGYTF.

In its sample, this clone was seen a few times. The chain's CDR3 is CASSQGGNVEDNEQFF. The CDR3 DNA sequence: TGTGCCAGCAGCCAAGGGGGGAACGTCGAAGATAATGAGCAGTTCTTC. The chain is built from TRBV4-2 and TRBJ2-1; D might be TRBD1 or TRBD2, each matching 5 bases. Germline CDR1 is LGHNA and CDR2 is YNFKEQ. The CDR3 loop spans 16 amino acids. Trimming took off 1 base at V and 7 bases at J, with 17 bases between the two ends.

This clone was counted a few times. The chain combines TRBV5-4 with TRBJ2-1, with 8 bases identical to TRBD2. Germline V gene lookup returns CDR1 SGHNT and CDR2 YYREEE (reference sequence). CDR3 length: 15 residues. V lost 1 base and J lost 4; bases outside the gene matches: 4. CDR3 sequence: CASSLTSGLYNEQFF. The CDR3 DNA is TGTGCCAGCAGCTTGACTAGCGGCCTGTACAATGAGCAGTTCTTC.

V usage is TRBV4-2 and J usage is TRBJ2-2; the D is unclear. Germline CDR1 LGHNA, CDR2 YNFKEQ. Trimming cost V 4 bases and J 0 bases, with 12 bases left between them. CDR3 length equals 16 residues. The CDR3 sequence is CASSPGELANTGELFF. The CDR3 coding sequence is TGTGCCAGCAGCCCTGGTGAACTTGCGAACACCGGGGAGCTGTTTTTT.

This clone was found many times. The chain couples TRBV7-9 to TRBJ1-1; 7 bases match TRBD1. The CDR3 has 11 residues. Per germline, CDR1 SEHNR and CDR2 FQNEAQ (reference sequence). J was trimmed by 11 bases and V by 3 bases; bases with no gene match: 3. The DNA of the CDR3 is TGTGCCAGCAGCTTGCAGGGGGAGGCTTTCTTT. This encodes CASSLQGEAFF.

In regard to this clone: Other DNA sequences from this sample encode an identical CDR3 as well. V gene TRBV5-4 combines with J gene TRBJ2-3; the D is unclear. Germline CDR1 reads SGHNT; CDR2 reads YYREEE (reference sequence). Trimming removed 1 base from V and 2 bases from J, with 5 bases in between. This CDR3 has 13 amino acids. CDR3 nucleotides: TGTGCCAGCAGCTTGCCAGACACAGATACGCAGTATTTT. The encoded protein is CASSLPDTDTQYF.

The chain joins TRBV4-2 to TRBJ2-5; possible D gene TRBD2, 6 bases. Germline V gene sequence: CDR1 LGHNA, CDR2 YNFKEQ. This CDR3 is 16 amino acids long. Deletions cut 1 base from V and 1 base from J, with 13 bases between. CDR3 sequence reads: CASSQGVGGPQETQYF. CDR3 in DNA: TGTGCCAGCAGCCAAGGAGTGGGGGGACCCCAAGAGACCCAGTACTTC.

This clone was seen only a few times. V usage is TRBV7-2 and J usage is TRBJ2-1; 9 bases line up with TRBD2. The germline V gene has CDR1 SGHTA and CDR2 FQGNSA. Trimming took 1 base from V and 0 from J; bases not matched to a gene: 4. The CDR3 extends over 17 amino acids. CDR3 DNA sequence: TGTGCCAGCAGCTTAGGAGCGGGGGGCCCCTCCTACAATGAGCAGTTCTTC. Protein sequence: CASSLGAGGPSYNEQFF.

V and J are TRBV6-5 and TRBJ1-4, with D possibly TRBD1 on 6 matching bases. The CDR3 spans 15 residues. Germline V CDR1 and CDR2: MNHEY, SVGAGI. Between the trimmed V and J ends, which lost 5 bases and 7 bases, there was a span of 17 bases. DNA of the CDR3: TGTGCCAGCAGTAATACGGGGGCGCGAGGTGAAAAACTGTTTTTT. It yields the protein CASSNTGARGEKLFF.

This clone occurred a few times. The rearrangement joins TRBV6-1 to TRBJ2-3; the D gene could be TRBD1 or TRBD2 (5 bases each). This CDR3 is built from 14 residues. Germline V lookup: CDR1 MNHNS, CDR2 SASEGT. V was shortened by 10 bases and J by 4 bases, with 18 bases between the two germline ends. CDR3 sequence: CAISSRMGADTQYF. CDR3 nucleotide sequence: TGTGCCATCAGCTCGCGGATGGGGGCAGATACGCAGTATTTT.

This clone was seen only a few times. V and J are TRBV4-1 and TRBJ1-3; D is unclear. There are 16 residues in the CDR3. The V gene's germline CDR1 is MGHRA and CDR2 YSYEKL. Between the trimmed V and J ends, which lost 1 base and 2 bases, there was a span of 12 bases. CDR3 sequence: CASSQGGGRTGNTIYF. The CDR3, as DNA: TGCGCCAGCAGCCAAGGTGGAGGGCGGACTGGAAACACCATATATTTT.

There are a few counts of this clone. The CDR3 loop reads CASSSPSVGYGYTF. CDR3 DNA sequence: TGTGCCAGCAGCTCGCCAAGCGTGGGCTATGGCTACACCTTC. The rearrangement links TRBV5-4 to TRBJ1-2; D remains ambiguous. This CDR3 is built from 14 residues. V was clipped by 3 bases and J by 4 bases, with 13 bases between them. Per germline, CDR1 SGHNT and CDR2 YYREEE (reference sequence).

This CDR3 reads CASSLARQGDEKLFF. For the CDR3, the DNA is TGTGCCAGCAGCTTGGCCAGACAGGGCGATGAAAAACTGTTTTTT. V is TRBV5-6 and J is TRBJ1-4; 7 bases align to TRBD1. The trim removed 0 bases at V and 6 bases at J, leaving 5 bases unmatched. The CDR3 is made up of 15 amino acids. Germline-derived CDR1 and CDR2 are SGHDT and YYEEEE.

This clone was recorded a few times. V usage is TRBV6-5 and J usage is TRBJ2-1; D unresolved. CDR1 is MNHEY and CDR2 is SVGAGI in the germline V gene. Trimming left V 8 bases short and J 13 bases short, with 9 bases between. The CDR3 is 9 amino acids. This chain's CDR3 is CASSYPQFF. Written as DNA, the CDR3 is TGTGCCAGCTCTTACCCCCAGTTCTTC.

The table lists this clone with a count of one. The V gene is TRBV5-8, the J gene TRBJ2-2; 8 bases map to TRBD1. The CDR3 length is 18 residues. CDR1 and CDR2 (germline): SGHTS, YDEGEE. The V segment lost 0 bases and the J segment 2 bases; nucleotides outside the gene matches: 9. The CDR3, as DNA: TGTGCCAGCAGCTTGGGGGACGGACAGGGTTTTAACACCGGGGAGCTGTTTTTT. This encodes CASSLGDGQGFNTGELFF.

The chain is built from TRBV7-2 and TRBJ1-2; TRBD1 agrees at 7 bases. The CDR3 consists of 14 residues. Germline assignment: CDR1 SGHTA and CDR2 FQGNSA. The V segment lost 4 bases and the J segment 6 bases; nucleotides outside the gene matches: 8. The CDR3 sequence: CASSSRQGIDGYTF. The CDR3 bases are TGTGCCAGCAGCTCCCGACAGGGAATCGATGGCTACACCTTC.

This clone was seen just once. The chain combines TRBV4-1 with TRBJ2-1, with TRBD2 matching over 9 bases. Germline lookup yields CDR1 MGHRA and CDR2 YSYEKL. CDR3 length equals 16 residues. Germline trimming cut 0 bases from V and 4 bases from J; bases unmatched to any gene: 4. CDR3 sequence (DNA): TGCGCCAGCAGCCAAGACCGGCTAGCGGGATACAATGAGCAGTTCTTC. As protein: CASSQDRLAGYNEQFF.

The CDR3, as DNA: TGTGCCAGCACCCAAACGGCAGGAGATGAGCAGTTCTTC. Translating it yields CASTQTAGDEQFF. The chain combines TRBV28 with TRBJ2-1; no definite D call. CDR1 is MDHEN and CDR2 is SYDVKM in the germline V gene. With 7 bases removed from V and 8 bases from J, the gap between germline ends came to 15 bases. The CDR3 has 13 amino acids. The whole variable domain, remainder taken from reference TRBV28 and TRBJ2-1, is DVKVTQSSRYLVKRTGEKVFLECVQDMDHENMFWYRQDPGLGLRLIYFSYDVKMKEKGDIPEGYSVSREKKERFSLILESASTNQTSMYLCASTQTAGDEQFFGPGTRLTVL.

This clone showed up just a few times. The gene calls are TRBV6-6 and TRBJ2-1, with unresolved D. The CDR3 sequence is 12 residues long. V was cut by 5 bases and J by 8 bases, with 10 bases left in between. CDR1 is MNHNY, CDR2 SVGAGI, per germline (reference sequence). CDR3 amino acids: CASSLHGDEQFF. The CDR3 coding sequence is TGTGCCAGCAGTCTTCATGGGGATGAGCAGTTCTTC.

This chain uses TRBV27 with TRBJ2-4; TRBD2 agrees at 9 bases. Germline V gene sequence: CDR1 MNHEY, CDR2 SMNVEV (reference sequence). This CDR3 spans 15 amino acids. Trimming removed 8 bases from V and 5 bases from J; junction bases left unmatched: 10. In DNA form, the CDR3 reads TGTGCCAGCCGCCGGGTGGTAGCGGGGGAAAACATTCAGTACTTC. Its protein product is CASRRVVAGENIQYF.